This T cell receptor (beta chain) appears in the sequencing data of a study of cytomegalovirus exposure and HLA in healthy donors. As for the study in general: As an earlier analysis found, roughly 180 million T cells yielded 90 million to 140 million unique TCR beta sequences.

PCR primers comprised 60 Vbeta and 13 Jbeta primers. The assay was immunoSEQ multiplex PCR, and TCRdb's table has in-frame clones only and misses some. The repertoire holds fewer than 150,000 clones, with less than 80% as singletons. J gave up 6 bases and V 1 base, and 4 bases lay outside the gene matches. The CDR3 runs to 15 residues. Germline V lookup: CDR1 SGHRS, CDR2 YFSETQ. Sampled while nominally healthy, donors likely had unrecorded immune exposures. The gene calls are TRBV5-1 and TRBJ2-1; 10 bases are a match to TRBD1. The sequenced sample was PBMCs. The TCR comes from a woman in her thirties or forties in good health and CMV-seropositive. The CDR3 bases are TGCGCCAGCAGCTTGCCCGGACAGGGGGGCAATGAGCAGTTCTTC. Protein sequence: CASSLPGQGGNEQFF.